The rows below give T cell receptor beta chains drawn from one sample of a study of T cells in Graves' hyperthyroidism and ophthalmopathy. In TCRdb, the multiplex PCR reads were re-called with MiXCR into one record per CDR3 protein. Counted here are fewer than 300,000 distinct CDR3 sequences, around a quarter occurring once; the ten biggest clones make up about 30%. The sample taken for sequencing was blood. The source of these receptors is a man between 40 and 49 years old with Graves' hyperthyroidism that later progressed to Graves' ophthalmopathy. CDR3s include the opening cysteine and the closing phenylalanine or tryptophan. D genes are given only for firm matches. Clone size is shown for a subset of rows, as once, few, many or a class of expanded clone.

>TRBV6-1|.|TRBJ2-7|.
TGTGCCAGCACTCTAGATTTCGGGGACGAGCAGTACTTC
CASTLDFGDEQYF
>TRBV25-1|many|TRBJ2-7|TRBD2
TGTGCCAGCAGTGAGGCGGGAGGTCCTCCCCCCTACGAGCAGTACTTC
CASSEAGGPPPYEQYF
>TRBV4-1|.|TRBJ1-5|.
TGCGCCAACAGCCAAGAGGCAGGGGTGAGCAATCAGTCCCAGCATTTT
CANSQEAGVSNQSQHF
>TRBV10-1|many|TRBJ1-1|.
TGCGCCAGCAGACCTGACAGTACCTCCACTGAAGCTTTCTTT
CASRPDSTSTEAFF
>TRBV19|few|TRBJ2-5|TRBD2
TGTGCCAGTAGTATAGATCAGGGAGGGAGCCCCCAAGAGACCCAGTACTTC
CASSIDQGGSPQETQYF
>TRBV4-1|few|TRBJ2-2|.
TGCGCCAGCAGCGTACGTAGTCTGAACACCGGGGAGCTGTTTTTT
CASSVRSLNTGELFF
>TRBV12-3/TRBV12-4|many|TRBJ2-7|TRBD1
TGTGCCAGCAGTTTGAGGGACAGGGCCTTCTACGAGCAGTACTTC
CASSLRDRAFYEQYF
>TRBV11-2|.|TRBJ2-7|TRBD1
TGTGCCAGCAGCCCCCGGACAGGGACCTCCTACGAGCAGTACTTC
CASSPRTGTSYEQYF
>TRBV4-1|few|TRBJ2-2|.
TGCGCCAGCAGCCAATTCACCTTGGGAAACACCGGGGAGCTGTTTTTT
CASSQFTLGNTGELFF
>TRBV6-1|many|TRBJ1-1|.
TGTGCCAGCAGTGAAAGGGGGGGTGAAACTGAAGCTTTCTTT
CASSERGGETEAFF
>TRBV12-3/TRBV12-4|many|TRBJ1-2|.
TGTGCCAGCGGCCCAGGACAGCAAAACTATGGCTACACCTTC
CASGPGQQNYGYTF
>TRBV18|few|TRBJ1-2|.
TGTGCCAGCTCGGCGCAGGGTAGCGGGCTTCGGCATGGCTACACCTTC
CASSAQGSGLRHGYTF
>TRBV6-4|.|TRBJ2-2|TRBD2
TGTGCCAGCAGTAACTCCGGGACTAGCGGATACACCGGGGAGCTGTTTTTT
CASSNSGTSGYTGELFF
>TRBV5-1|few|TRBJ2-4|.
TGCGCCAGCAGCGAAAGGACAGGGAGGGTATTTATAAGTGAAAACATTCAGTACTTC
CASSERTGRVFISENIQYF
>TRBV20-1|.|TRBJ2-4|.
TGCAGTGCTAGCCGAAAAAACATTCAGTACTTC
CSASRKNIQYF
>TRBV18|many|TRBJ1-1|.
TGTGCCAGCTCACCAACTGCTATAACCCATGAAGCTTTCTTT
CASSPTAITHEAFF